This TCR beta chain is from a study of T cell repertoires in cytomegalovirus infection. On the study more broadly: Signatures in public TCR beta sequences pointed to both CMV infection and matching HLA type.

MiXCR, applied by TCRdb to the reads, yields one record per CDR3 protein. The sample includes roughly 130,000 distinct CDR3 sequences, roughly 25% of them seen just once. This clonotype was observed a few times. Its matching antigen is unknown. This CDR3 region has 18 residues. Per germline, CDR1 SGHTA and CDR2 FQGNSA. V shed 2 bases and J shed 4 bases, with 24 bases lying between them. Findings and limits, study-wide: Totalled public TCR beta family frequency picked out people who carried CMV plus the relevant HLA. In two of eight donors, the top clonotype was HLA-C-restricted CMV-specific.

The TCR comes from a human donor in good health (CMV status not recorded). Some clones in this sample may be carry-over from other donors' samples. The rearrangement joins TRBV7-2 to TRBJ2-7; D remains ambiguous. The sample consisted of PBMCs, sequenced either directly or after in vitro stimulation (not recorded which). The CDR3 DNA reads TGTGCCAGCAGCTTAAGCCGGGTCCGTGGCGGTAAGGGTTACGAGCAGTACTTC. Encoded protein: CASSLSRVRGGKGYEQYF.